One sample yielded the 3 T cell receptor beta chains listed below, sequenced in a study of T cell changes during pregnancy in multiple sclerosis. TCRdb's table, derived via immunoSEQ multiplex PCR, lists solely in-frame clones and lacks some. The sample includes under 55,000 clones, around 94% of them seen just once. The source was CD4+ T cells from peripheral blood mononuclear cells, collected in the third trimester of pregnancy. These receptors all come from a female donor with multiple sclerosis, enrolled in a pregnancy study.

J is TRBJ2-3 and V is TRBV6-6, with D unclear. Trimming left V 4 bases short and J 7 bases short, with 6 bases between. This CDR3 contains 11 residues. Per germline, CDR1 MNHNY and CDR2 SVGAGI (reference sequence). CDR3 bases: TGTGCCAGCAGTTCCCAATATACGCAGTATTTT. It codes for CASSSQYTQYF.

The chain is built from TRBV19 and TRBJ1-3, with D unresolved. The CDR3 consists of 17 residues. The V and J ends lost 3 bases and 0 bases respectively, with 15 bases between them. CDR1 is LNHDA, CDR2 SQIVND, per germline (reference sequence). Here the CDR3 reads CASSISLRTSSGNTIYF. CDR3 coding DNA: TGTGCCAGTAGTATTAGTCTGAGGACTTCCTCTGGAAACACCATATATTTT. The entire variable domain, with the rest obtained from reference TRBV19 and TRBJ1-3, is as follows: DGGITQSPKYLFRKEGQNVTLSCEQNLNHDAMYWYRQDPGQGLRLIYYSQIVNDFQKGDIAEGYSVSREKKESFPLTVTSAQKNPTAFYLCASSISLRTSSGNTIYFGEGSWLTVV.

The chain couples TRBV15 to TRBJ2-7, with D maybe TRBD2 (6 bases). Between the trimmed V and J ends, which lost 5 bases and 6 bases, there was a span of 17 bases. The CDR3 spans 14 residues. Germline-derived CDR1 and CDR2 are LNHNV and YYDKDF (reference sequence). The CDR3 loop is CATSQGGGWVEQYF. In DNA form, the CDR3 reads TGTGCCACCAGCCAGGGCGGAGGGTGGGTCGAGCAGTACTTC.